The 30 T cell receptor beta chains presented below share a single source sample, sequenced in a study of early T cells in non-severe SARS-CoV-2 infection. TCRdb called the 5' RACE reads again in MiXCR, with one record for every CDR3 protein. Here the sample spans about 32,000 distinct CDR3 sequences, 4.1% being singletons. Sequenced sample: whole blood. All receptors derive from an adult who was a healthcare worker with PCR-confirmed SARS-CoV-2 infection or an uninfected control (not recorded which).

This clonotype was found many times. The chain is built from TRBV7-9 and TRBJ2-7; D possibly uses TRBD1 or TRBD2 (6 bases each). The CDR3 loop spans 12 amino acids. Germline V gene lookup returns CDR1 SEHNR and CDR2 FQNEAQ (reference sequence). V lost 4 bases to trimming and J lost 6 bases, with 10 bases between them. CDR3 sequence (DNA): TGTGCCAGCAGCTCGGGGGCGAGCGAGCAGTACTTC. This gives the protein CASSSGASEQYF.

This clonotype was seen ten or more times. V is TRBV11-3 and J is TRBJ2-7; TRBD2 matches at 12 bases. This CDR3 is 15 amino acids long. Germline lookup yields CDR1 SGHNT and CDR2 YENEEA. With 5 bases clipped from V and 1 base from J, the junction kept 3 bases outside the gene matches. DNA of the CDR3: TGTGCCAGCAGCCCTCTAGCGGGAGGGTCCTACGAGCAGTACTTC. Its protein product is CASSPLAGGSYEQYF.

This clonotype was recorded at least ten times. The J gene is TRBJ2-6, the V gene TRBV12-3 or TRBV12-4, with a tentative D call TRBD1 (5 bases). V lost 5 bases and J lost 2, with 10 bases in between. This CDR3 comprises 15 residues. The CDR3 nucleotides read TGTGCCAGCAGTATGGACACCGCTGGGGCCAACGTCCTGACTTTC. Residues: CASSMDTAGANVLTF.

The table lists this clonotype with many counts. The V and J genes are TRBV3-1 and TRBJ2-1, with TRBD2 matching 14 bases. CDR3 length: 18 amino acids. Trimming took 3 bases from V and 0 from J; bases not matched to a gene: 4. Germline CDR1 LGHDT, CDR2 YNNKEL (reference sequence). The CDR3 loop reads CASSQTSGRVSSYNEQFF. CDR3 sequence (DNA): TGTGCCAGCAGCCAGACTAGCGGGAGGGTTAGCTCCTACAATGAGCAGTTCTTC.

Many counts were recorded for this clonotype. The V gene is TRBV5-4, the J gene TRBJ2-3, with D possibly being TRBD1 (6 bases). CDR3 length equals 13 residues. Germline CDR1 and CDR2: SGHNT and YYREEE (reference sequence). V was clipped by 4 bases and J by 4 bases, with 10 bases between them. The CDR3 sequence: CASSTQGPDTQYF. The CDR3 DNA sequence: TGTGCCAGCAGCACACAGGGACCAGATACGCAGTATTTT. Using reference TRBV5-4 and TRBJ2-3 for the parts outside the CDR3, the full variable domain is ETGVTQSPTHLIKTRGQQVTLRCSSQSGHNTVSWYQQALGQGPQFIFQYYREEENGRGNFPPRFSGLQFPNYSSELNVNALELDDSALYLCASSTQGPDTQYFGPGTRLTVL.

This clonotype was counted at least ten times. This sequence joins TRBV20-1 and TRBJ2-3, with D perhaps assigned TRBD1 or TRBD2 (5 bases each). Germline V gene lookup returns CDR1 DFQATT and CDR2 SNEGSKA (reference sequence). The CDR3 loop spans 13 amino acids. V was shortened by 6 bases and J by 4 bases, with 14 bases between the two germline ends. CDR3 bases: TGCAGTGCCCCCGGGACCCGGGCAGATACGCAGTATTTT. Translating it yields CSAPGTRADTQYF.

This clonotype was seen at least ten times. The chain joins TRBV27 to TRBJ2-2; the D is unclear. The CDR3 runs to 11 residues. Per the germline V gene, CDR1 is MNHEY and CDR2 is SMNVEV (reference sequence). V lost 5 bases and J lost 5, with 3 bases in between. The CDR3 loop reads CASSRTGELFF. CDR3 bases: TGTGCCAGCAGTCGAACCGGGGAGCTGTTTTTT.

This clonotype was found a few times. The V call is TRBV5-1, the J call TRBJ2-3; D gene ambiguous. The CDR3 consists of 14 residues. The germline gives CDR1 SGHRS, CDR2 YFSETQ. V was cut by 3 bases and J by 0 bases, with 8 bases left in between. CDR3 sequence (DNA): TGCGCCAGCAGCTCAGGCCCTAGCACAGATACGCAGTATTTT. Translated: CASSSGPSTDTQYF.

This clonotype was detected ten times or more. This chain joins TRBV27 and TRBJ2-1; D may match TRBD1 or TRBD2 (6 bases each). The V gene's germline CDR1 is MNHEY and CDR2 SMNVEV (reference sequence). Trimming took 5 bases from V and 15 from J, leaving 26 bases between them. The CDR3 length is 15 residues. The chain's CDR3 is CASSPTTETVRGAFF. The CDR3 coding sequence is TGTGCCAGCAGTCCCACTACTGAGACAGTGAGGGGGGCGTTCTTC.

This clonotype has a count of ten or more. The chain uses TRBV7-2 and TRBJ2-3, with D possibly being TRBD2 (5 bases). Trimming shortened V by 1 base and J by 0 bases, and 11 bases separated the two germline ends. The CDR3 runs 16 residues. CDR1 is SGHTA, CDR2 FQGNSA, per germline. CDR3 coding DNA: TGTGCCAGCAGCTTAGGGATAGCGTTGAGCACAGATACGCAGTATTTT. Protein product: CASSLGIALSTDTQYF.

V usage is TRBV12-3 or TRBV12-4 and J usage is TRBJ1-1, with D maybe TRBD1 (6 bases). The CDR3 covers 15 residues. Deletions cut 6 bases from V and 1 base from J, with 15 bases between. Here the CDR3 reads CASSPPRGQNTEAFF. CDR3 nucleotide sequence: TGTGCCAGCAGCCCTCCCCGGGGACAGAACACTGAAGCTTTCTTT.

In its sample, this clonotype was seen many times. The CDR3 reads CASSVVAGGYGYTF. The CDR3 DNA sequence: TGTGCCAGCAGCGTAGTTGCAGGGGGCTATGGCTACACCTTC. The chain links TRBV9 to TRBJ1-2, with 7 bases identical to TRBD1. The germline CDR1 and CDR2 sequences are SGDLS and YYNGEE. Trimming took 0 bases from V and 4 from J; bases not matched to a gene: 3. The CDR3 length is 14 residues.

This clonotype was counted ten times or more. The chain employs TRBV7-7 and TRBJ2-2; D not certain. The CDR3 runs to 18 residues. V dropped 2 bases and J dropped 1 base, with 17 bases sitting between them. The germline gives CDR1 SSHAT, CDR2 FNYEAQ (reference sequence). Here the CDR3 reads CASSLTVIARLNTGELFF. CDR3 nucleotide sequence: TGTGCCAGCAGCTTAACGGTAATCGCTAGATTGAACACCGGGGAGCTGTTTTTT.

Only a few counts were recorded for this clonotype. J is TRBJ2-1 and V is TRBV18, with D perhaps TRBD1 or TRBD2 (5 bases each). The CDR3 has 18 residues. CDR1 is KGHSH and CDR2 is LQKENI in the germline V gene. Trimming cost V 3 bases and J 0 bases, with 18 bases left between them. The DNA of the CDR3 is TGTGCCAGCTCACCGGGGCCAGCGGCGGGCGGCTCCTACAATGAGCAGTTCTTC. It is translated as CASSPGPAAGGSYNEQFF.

This sequence joins TRBV6-1 and TRBJ2-1; 8 bases match TRBD2. Germline-derived CDR1 and CDR2 are MNHNS and SASEGT. V trimming: 5 bases; J trimming: 9 bases; junction bases outside the gene matches: 12. This CDR3 is 15 amino acids long. CDR3 nucleotide sequence: TGTGCCAGCAGTTTCGACAGGAGCGGGGGCGGTGAGCAGTTCTTC. This codes for CASSFDRSGGGEQFF.

This clonotype has at least ten counts. V is TRBV7-6 and J is TRBJ2-2; D call uncertain. This CDR3 is 18 amino acids long. CDR1 is SGHVS, CDR2 FNYEAQ, per germline. Trimming shortened V by 5 bases and J by 0 bases, and 19 bases separated the two germline ends. CDR3: CASSAFSSGPTNTGELFF. The CDR3 region has the DNA TGTGCCAGCAGCGCCTTCTCGTCTGGGCCAACGAACACCGGGGAGCTGTTTTTT.

This clonotype was recorded many times. The J gene is TRBJ2-5, the V gene TRBV30; D is uncertain. CDR3 length equals 12 residues. V lost 5 bases and J lost 11, with 18 bases in between. Germline CDR1 GTSNPN, CDR2 SVGIG (reference sequence). CDR3 in amino acids: CAWSSVAASQYF. DNA for the CDR3: TGTGCCTGGTCGTCGGTGGCGGCATCACAGTACTTC.

This clonotype was seen a few times. This chain links TRBV4-3 with TRBJ2-1; D is possibly TRBD1 or TRBD2 (6 bases each). Germline V CDR1 and CDR2: LGHNA, YSLEER. V gave up 1 base and J gave up 0 bases, with 31 bases separating them. This CDR3 spans 23 amino acids. CDR3 region: CASSQARGWVTGKEGSSYNEQFF. The CDR3 DNA follows: TGCGCCAGCAGCCAAGCCCGGGGGTGGGTGACAGGAAAAGAGGGTAGCTCCTACAATGAGCAGTTCTTC.

This clonotype came up a few times. The chain combines TRBV14 with TRBJ2-5; D not certain. This CDR3 has 13 amino acids. Germline CDR1 is SGHDN and CDR2 is FVKESK. Trimming shortened V by 2 bases and J by 5 bases, and 9 bases separated the two germline ends. CDR3 sequence (DNA): TGTGCCAGCAGCCAACTTGGCGTTGAGACCCAGTACTTC. Protein sequence: CASSQLGVETQYF.

This clonotype showed up many times. The chain combines TRBV5-4 with TRBJ2-5; the D gene is possibly TRBD2 (5 bases). CDR1 and CDR2 (germline): SGHNT, YYREEE (reference sequence). The CDR3 extends over 14 amino acids. The CDR3 DNA is TGTGCTTCGCGGACTGCGCGCGTTCAAGAGACCCAGTACTTC. This codes for CASRTARVQETQYF.

This clonotype was recorded many times. The chain couples TRBV4-1 to TRBJ1-1, with TRBD1 as a possible D gene (6 bases). Trimming stripped 0 bases from V and 11 bases from J, with 16 bases between. The CDR3 is made up of 14 amino acids. The germline gives CDR1 MGHRA, CDR2 YSYEKL. CDR3 coding DNA: TGCGCCAGCAGCCAAGATCAGGGGCCCTTAGAGGCTTTCTTT. This gives the protein CASSQDQGPLEAFF.

This clonotype was picked up many times. The gene calls are TRBV7-9 and TRBJ2-1; 12 bases map to TRBD2. This CDR3 is built from 15 residues. The J segment lost 6 bases and the V segment lost 4 bases, leaving 4 bases of the junction unmatched. The germline gives CDR1 SEHNR, CDR2 FQNEAQ (reference sequence). CDR3 residues: CASSSSTSGSNEQFF. For the CDR3, the DNA is TGTGCCAGCAGCTCTTCGACTAGCGGGAGCAATGAGCAGTTCTTC.

In this sample, this clonotype turned up many times. This chain joins TRBV3-1 and TRBJ2-1; no reliable D call. V was clipped by 7 bases and J by 4 bases, with 14 bases between them. Germline CDR1 is LGHDT and CDR2 is YNNKEL (reference sequence). This CDR3 has 14 residues. The CDR3 bases are TGTGCCAGCACCCCAACCCGTACATACAATGAGCAGTTCTTC. Its translation is CASTPTRTYNEQFF.

This clonotype showed up many times. V usage is TRBV15 and J usage is TRBJ2-3; 8 bases fit TRBD2. V was pared by 1 base and J by 5 bases, with 11 bases of the junction left unmatched. This CDR3 is built from 17 residues. Germline V gene lookup returns CDR1 LNHNV and CDR2 YYDKDF (reference sequence). The DNA for the CDR3 is TGTGCCACCAGCAGAGTGGGAGCGGGAGTCGTAGAAGATACGCAGTATTTT. Translated, it gives CATSRVGAGVVEDTQYF.

This clonotype was seen many times. The chain combines TRBV20-1 with TRBJ2-3; TRBD2 aligns across 12 bases. The J segment lost 5 bases and the V segment lost 6 bases, leaving 9 bases of the junction unmatched. The CDR3 length is 15 residues. Germline V CDR1 and CDR2: DFQATT, SNEGSKA (reference sequence). The CDR3 sequence: CSADELAGGQDTQYF. CDR3 DNA: TGCAGTGCAGACGAACTAGCGGGAGGACAAGATACGCAGTATTTT.

Only a few counts were recorded for this clonotype. The chain joins TRBV7-2 to TRBJ2-5; D remains ambiguous. Germline V lookup: CDR1 SGHTA, CDR2 FQGNSA. The CDR3 spans 13 residues. V was shortened by 7 bases and J by 5 bases, with 14 bases between the two germline ends. CDR3 loop: CASTTTPLETQYF. CDR3 bases: TGTGCCAGCACCACTACCCCCCTCGAGACCCAGTACTTC.

This clonotype was found many times. The chain carries TRBV24-1 and TRBJ2-7; unclear D gene. Germline CDR1 reads KGHDR; CDR2 reads SFDVKD. Trimming shortened V by 4 bases and J by 2 bases, and 14 bases separated the two germline ends. The CDR3 runs to 15 residues. CDR3 protein: CATSDSRLGPYEQYF. The CDR3 DNA is TGTGCCACCAGTGACTCCCGATTAGGACCCTACGAGCAGTACTTC.

This clonotype showed up many times. The chain links TRBV5-5 to TRBJ2-7; tentatively, D is TRBD1 (6 bases). V lost 2 bases to trimming and J lost 3 bases, with 9 bases between them. This CDR3 contains 13 residues. Germline V gene sequence: CDR1 SGHKS, CDR2 YYEKEE (reference sequence). CDR3 amino acids: CASSFQQGYEQYF. For the CDR3, the DNA is TGTGCCAGCAGCTTCCAACAGGGCTACGAGCAGTACTTC. The whole variable domain, filled in from reference TRBV5-5 and TRBJ2-7, reads DAGVTQSPTHLIKTRGQQVTLRCSPISGHKSVSWYQQVLGQGPQFIFQYYEKEERGRGNFPDRFSARQFPNYSSELNVNALLLGDSALYLCASSFQQGYEQYFGPGTRLTVT.

This clonotype appeared many times. The V and J genes are TRBV11-2 and TRBJ2-1; D remains unclear. The V and J ends lost 4 bases and 10 bases respectively, with 17 bases between them. In germline, CDR1 is SGHAT, CDR2 FQNNGV. This CDR3 comprises 14 residues. The CDR3 sequence: CASSSFQDIGEQFF. CDR3 bases: TGTGCCAGCAGCTCTTTCCAAGACATAGGAGAGCAGTTCTTC.

This clonotype has ten or more counts. V usage is TRBV4-3 and J usage is TRBJ2-7, with a weak D call TRBD1 (6 bases). Trimming cost V 0 bases and J 3 bases, with 15 bases left between them. The CDR3 extends over 16 amino acids. Germline V lookup: CDR1 LGHNA, CDR2 YSLEER. CDR3 loop: CASSQDYRVKSYEQYF. DNA of the CDR3: TGCGCCAGCAGCCAAGATTACAGGGTTAAGAGCTACGAGCAGTACTTC.